These 22 T cell receptor beta chains were sequenced from one sample in a study of TIL therapy for anti-PD-1-resistant metastatic lung cancer. The libraries were made with immunoSEQ v3. Profiled with immunoSEQ multiplex PCR; TCRdb holds only in-frame clones, not every one. The table has tens of thousands of clones, roughly 69% seen once. The time point: pre-treatment sample, taken before nivolumab and TIL therapy. Sequences were derived from blood, sampled at baseline. These receptors came from a person between 25 and 79 years old with non-small cell lung cancer.

This rearrangement joins TRBV7-2 to TRBJ2-7; possibly TRBD2 for D (5 bases). Trimming removed 0 bases from V and 3 bases from J, with 12 bases in between. The CDR3 consists of 15 residues. Per the germline V gene, CDR1 is SGHTA and CDR2 is FQGNSA. For the CDR3, the DNA is TGTGCCAGCAGCTTAGCCATTAGGGCGGGCTACGAGCAGTACTTC. It yields the protein CASSLAIRAGYEQYF.

The V gene is TRBV4-1, the J gene TRBJ1-1; 8 nucleotides line up with TRBD1. This CDR3 has 20 amino acids. V shed 0 bases and J 6 bases; nucleotides not matched to a gene: 21. Germline CDR1 is MGHRA and CDR2 is YSYEKL. The CDR3 nucleotides read TGCGCCAGCAGCCAAGATAACGTCTTCCCCGCAGGGGGCGTGGGGGCTGAAGCTTTCTTT. Its translation is CASSQDNVFPAGGVGAEAFF.

The chain recombines TRBV18 with TRBJ2-1; TRBD2 aligns across 7 bases. The germline V gene encodes CDR1 KGHSH and CDR2 LQKENI. V lost 3 bases and J lost 3; bases outside the gene matches: 8. CDR3 size: 16 residues. CDR3 protein: CASSPYSSGDYNEQFF. The DNA of the CDR3 is TGTGCCAGCTCACCTTATTCCAGCGGGGACTACAATGAGCAGTTCTTC.

For this clone: Its ends do not fully match the called genes, so a read error is possible. The chain recombines TRBV19 with TRBJ2-7, with 7 bases aligning to TRBD1. The CDR3 is 13 residues long. CDR1 and CDR2 (germline): LNHDA, SQIVND (reference sequence). For the CDR3, the DNA is TGTGCCAGTAGTGTAGAGGACAGGTACGAGCAGTACTTC. Protein sequence: CASSVEDRYEQYF.

The V call is TRBV11-2, the J call TRBJ2-1, with D unresolved. Looked up from germline, CDR1 is SGHAT and CDR2 is FQNNGV. Trimming took off 1 base at V and 3 bases at J, with 4 bases between the two ends. The CDR3 has 13 amino acids. CDR3 nucleotide sequence: TGTGCCAGCAGCTTAGGGGACTACAATGAGCAGTTCTTC. Protein sequence: CASSLGDYNEQFF.

The rearrangement uses TRBV5-6 and TRBJ2-2; TRBD2 matches 11 bases. Germline V gene lookup returns CDR1 SGHDT and CDR2 YYEEEE. V lost 1 base to trimming and J lost 4 bases; unmatched junction nucleotides: 6. The CDR3 extends over 17 amino acids. In DNA, the CDR3 is TGTGCCAGCAGCTTGATAGCGGGAGGGCCTCGCACCGGGGAGCTGTTTTTT. Translating it yields CASSLIAGGPRTGELFF.

The chain links TRBV2 to TRBJ2-1, with 7 nucleotides matching TRBD2. V lost 3 bases, J lost 8 bases, and 10 bases stayed unmatched. Germline V lookup: CDR1 SNHLY, CDR2 FYNNEI. The CDR3 totals 15 residues. DNA of the CDR3: TGTGCCAGCAGTGACCTTGGCGGGAGTCTGGATGAGCAGTTCTTC. It specifies CASSDLGGSLDEQFF.

The V and J genes are TRBV2 and TRBJ2-1, with TRBD2 matching over 10 bases. Germline lookup yields CDR1 SNHLY and CDR2 FYNNEI. This CDR3 is 14 amino acids long. Trimming at V came to 6 bases and at J to 10 bases, leaving 9 bases not matched to a gene. In DNA form, the CDR3 reads TGTGCCAGCAGACCCCAACTAGCGGGATGGGAGCAGTTCTTC. It yields the protein CASRPQLAGWEQFF.

The rearrangement joins TRBV2 to TRBJ1-6, with a tentative D call TRBD1 (5 bases). Germline V CDR1 and CDR2: SNHLY, FYNNEI. V was pared by 4 bases and J by 4 bases, with 11 bases between. This CDR3 has 15 amino acids. The CDR3 here is CASSAGTDYNSPLHF. Written as DNA, the CDR3 is TGTGCCAGCAGTGCAGGGACCGATTATAATTCACCCCTCCACTTT. The entire variable domain, with the rest obtained from reference TRBV2 and TRBJ1-6, is as follows: EPEVTQTPSHQVTQMGQEVILRCVPISNHLYFYWYRQILGQKVEFLVSFYNNEISEKSEIFDDQFSVERPDGSNFTLKIRSTKLEDSAMYFCASSAGTDYNSPLHFGNGTRLTVT.

Only a few counts were recorded for this clone. The genes are TRBV6-1 and TRBJ1-2, with 10 nucleotides matching TRBD1. The CDR3 is 15 residues long. Germline CDR1 and CDR2: MNHNS and SASEGT. J lost 8 bases, V lost 6 bases, and 12 bases had no gene match. CDR3: CASSARDRGLAGYTF. Written as DNA, the CDR3 is TGTGCCAGCAGCGCTAGGGACAGGGGCCTCGCCGGCTACACCTTC.

V and J are TRBV4-1 and TRBJ2-7; 10 bases fit TRBD1. The germline CDR1 and CDR2 sequences are MGHRA and YSYEKL. The V and J ends lost 4 bases and 4 bases, in that order; junction bases with no gene match: 4. The CDR3 consists of 14 residues. The CDR3 reads CASSLRQGAYEQYF. As DNA, the CDR3 is TGCGCCAGCAGCCTTCGACAGGGGGCGTACGAGCAGTACTTC.

V gene TRBV5-1 combines with J gene TRBJ1-1; D is possibly TRBD1 (6 bases). This CDR3 spans 15 amino acids. The V end was cut by 1 base, the J end by 3 bases, with 13 bases between. Looked up from germline, CDR1 is SGHRS and CDR2 is YFSETQ. The CDR3 reads CASSLQGKSDTEAFF. CDR3 sequence (DNA): TGCGCCAGCAGCTTGCAGGGGAAGAGCGACACTGAAGCTTTCTTT.

This clone appeared once. The chain uses TRBV10-3 and TRBJ2-6, with D tentatively TRBD2 (5 bases). Germline V gene data show CDR1 as ENHRY and CDR2 as SYGVKD. The V gene lost 6 bases and the J gene lost 0 bases, with 9 bases spanning the gap. The CDR3 has 15 amino acids. The CDR3 loop is CAIRDSNSGANVLTF. The CDR3 DNA reads TGTGCCATCAGGGACTCAAACTCTGGGGCCAACGTCCTGACTTTC.

V is TRBV11-2 and J is TRBJ1-3, with D uncertain. The CDR3 is 16 amino acids. Trimming shortened V by 1 base and J by 0 bases, and 10 bases separated the two germline ends. Germline V lookup: CDR1 SGHAT, CDR2 FQNNGV. The CDR3 bases are TGTGCCAGCAGCTTAGCTTCTGCTAGCTCTGGAAACACCATATATTTT. This codes for CASSLASASSGNTIYF.

The chain is built from TRBV13 and TRBJ2-2; 12 bases match TRBD2. The CDR3 totals 18 residues. Germline CDR1 reads PRHDT; CDR2 reads FYEKMQ (reference sequence). V was pared by 0 bases and J by 7 bases, with 9 bases of the junction left unmatched. The CDR3 sequence: CASSLGPGLAGLGGELFF. The CDR3, as DNA: TGTGCCAGCAGCTTAGGCCCTGGACTAGCGGGATTGGGCGGGGAGCTGTTTTTT. Variable domain in full (rest from reference TRBV13 and TRBJ2-2): AAGVIQSPRHLIKEKRETATLKCYPIPRHDTVYWYQQGPGQDPQFLISFYEKMQSDKGSIPDRFSAQQFSDYHSELNMSSLELGDSALYFCASSLGPGLAGLGGELFFGEGSRLTVL.

This clone was recorded once. V is TRBV15 and J is TRBJ1-3, with D perhaps TRBD1 (6 bases). Per germline, CDR1 LNHNV and CDR2 YYDKDF (reference sequence). This CDR3 comprises 17 residues. V was trimmed by 0 bases and J by 5 bases, leaving 17 bases between them. In DNA, the CDR3 is TGTGCCACCAGCAGAGAGGCGGGGGCTAGAATTAGAAACACCATATATTTT. Translating gives CATSREAGARIRNTIYF.

This clone was seen a handful of times. V gene TRBV13 combines with J gene TRBJ1-2; no reliable D call. The ends were cut back, 5 bases at V and 9 bases at J, with 19 bases in the middle. Germline assignment: CDR1 PRHDT and CDR2 FYEKMQ (reference sequence). This CDR3 spans 14 amino acids. The DNA of the CDR3 is TGTGCCAGCAGCGTAACAGCGTCCGGAGGTCGCTACACCTTC. This codes for CASSVTASGGRYTF.

The V call is TRBV11-3, the J call TRBJ2-3; D unclear. The V gene lost 5 bases and the J gene lost 3 bases, with 12 bases spanning the gap. Germline CDR1 SGHNT, CDR2 YENEEA. The CDR3 contains 14 residues. CDR3 DNA sequence: TGTGCCAGCAGCCAAGGTGGTCTTACAGATACGCAGTATTTT. It encodes CASSQGGLTDTQYF.

This rearrangement joins TRBV7-8 to TRBJ1-5; TRBD1 might be the D (5 bases). This CDR3 comprises 13 residues. Germline V gene sequence: CDR1 SGHVS, CDR2 FQNEAQ. V lost 1 base and J lost 7, with 8 bases in between. The chain's CDR3 is CASSLVRDQPQHF. DNA of the CDR3: TGTGCCAGCAGCTTAGTACGGGACCAGCCCCAGCATTTT. Using reference TRBV7-8 and TRBJ1-5 for the parts outside the CDR3, the full variable domain is GAGVSQSPRYKVAKRGQDVALRCDPISGHVSLFWYQQALGQGPEFLTYFQNEAQLDKSGLPSDRFFAERPEGSVSTLKIQRTQQEDSAVYLCASSLVRDQPQHFGDGTRLSIL.

This clone occurred once. The V gene is TRBV11-2, the J gene TRBJ2-1; TRBD2 agrees at 12 bases. CDR3 size: 17 residues. The germline V gene encodes CDR1 SGHAT and CDR2 FQNNGV. V was pared by 0 bases and J by 7 bases, with 7 bases of the junction left unmatched. The CDR3 coding sequence is TGTGCCAGCAGCTTAGACTGGCTAGCGGGAGGGGAAAATGAGCAGTTCTTC. It specifies CASSLDWLAGGENEQFF.

The genes are TRBV19 and TRBJ2-1, with D uncertain. CDR3 length: 14 residues. CDR1 is LNHDA and CDR2 is SQIVND in the germline V gene (reference sequence). Trimming took 7 bases from V and 0 from J, leaving 10 bases between them. The CDR3: CASMPRSSYNEQFF. DNA for the CDR3: TGTGCCAGTATGCCGAGGAGCTCCTACAATGAGCAGTTCTTC.

This clone came up a few times. The V gene is TRBV27, the J gene TRBJ2-7, with D possibly called TRBD1 or TRBD2 (5 bases each). CDR3 length equals 14 residues. V lost 10 bases to trimming and J lost 3 bases, with 19 bases between them. The germline CDR1 and CDR2 sequences are MNHEY and SMNVEV (reference sequence). As DNA, the CDR3 is TGTGCCATCGCCCGGGACGCAAACTTCTACGAGCAGTACTTC. It specifies CAIARDANFYEQYF.